The clone carrying this T cell receptor (beta chain) was observed many times. Its specificity is not known. Aged about 6 to 90, donors were systemically healthy Caucasians from Russia. These data originate in a study of blood T cells in healthy people across ages. Background on the study: Template-switching capture recovered about one barcoded beta molecule per two T cells.

The CDR3 has 18 residues. Deletions cut 10 bases from V and 2 bases from J, with 29 bases between. Germline V lookup: CDR1 MDHEN, CDR2 SYDVKM. Study-wide findings and caveats: Strong correlation was found linking TCR beta diversity to naive T cell percentage. Long-lived donors carried more naive CD4+ cells and greater diversity than aged donors.

Next came a second PCR, run for roughly 6 to 11 cycles, which used a sample-barcoded 5' primer along with a J-beta primer mix. Via MiXCR, TCRdb re-called the 5' RACE reads, giving one row per CDR3 protein. The table records hundreds of thousands of distinct CDR3 sequences, roughly 32% of them present only once. This chain connects TRBV28 to TRBJ2-5; perhaps TRBD2 as D (6 bases). Sequencing input: blood. The TCR was taken from a woman aged 80 or over in good health. The CDR3 coding sequence is TGTGCCACCACTCGACGACCCCCGGGGGTATTGAAACAAGAGACCCAGTACTTC. Translated: CATTRRPPGVLKQETQYF.